This is a list of T cell receptor beta chains from one sample in a study of Ad26.COV2.S vaccination and SARS-CoV-2 variants. Sequencing was performed with immunoSEQ multiplex PCR; in TCRdb, only in-frame clones are kept and a portion is missing. The profile shows about 400,000 clones, 89% of them singletons. Sequenced material: peripheral blood, taken in a trial of Ad26.COV2.S vaccine versus placebo. These receptors originate from a person aged 18-65 years who received the Ad26.COV2.S COVID-19 vaccine or a placebo. CDR3s include the opening cysteine and the closing phenylalanine or tryptophan. D genes are given only for firm matches. Size is omitted from some rows. Given values are once, few, many or a class for expanded clones.

clone size,J gene,CDR3 length,V gene,D gene,CDR3 protein,CDR3 DNA
.,TRBJ2-7,16,TRBV3-1/TRBV3-2,.,CASSQERAWNSYEQYF,TGTGCCAGCAGCCAAGAGAGAGCCTGGAACTCCTACGAGCAGTACTTC
.,TRBJ1-5,15,TRBV18,TRBD1,CASSPGTGVNQPQHF,TGTGCCAGCTCACCGGGGACAGGGGTCAATCAGCCCCAGCATTTT
.,TRBJ1-5,14,TRBV9,.,CASSAHPELQPQHF,TGTGCCAGCAGCGCTCACCCAGAGTTACAGCCCCAGCATTTT
.,TRBJ2-1,15,TRBV11-2,TRBD2,CASSPSGGVYNEQFF,TGTGCCAGCAGCCCATCTGGGGGGGTCTACAATGAGCAGTTCTTC
.,TRBJ2-3,14,TRBV5-5,.,CASRSGTNTDTQYF,TGTGCCAGCAGGTCCGGGACGAACACAGATACGCAGTATTTT
.,TRBJ2-7,15,TRBV30,TRBD1,CAWTPGTGGGDEQYF,TGTGCCTGGACCCCGGGGACAGGGGGAGGGGACGAGCAGTACTTC
.,TRBJ1-4,14,TRBV18,.,CASSPGATNEKLFF,TGTGCCAGCTCACCAGGGGCAACTAATGAAAAACTGTTTTTT
.,TRBJ2-7,17,TRBV5-1,TRBD2,CASSSGLAGGPGYEQYF,TGCGCCAGCAGCTCGGGACTAGCGGGAGGGCCGGGCTACGAGCAGTACTTC
.,TRBJ1-5,16,TRBV28,.,CASSFGRLRMDQPQHF,TGTGCCAGCAGTTTCGGCAGGCTTAGAATGGATCAGCCCCAGCATTTT
.,TRBJ1-2,15,TRBV19,.,CASSIGQSWGYGYTF,TGTGCCAGTAGTATCGGTCAGTCGTGGGGCTATGGCTACACCTTC
once,TRBJ2-1,21,TRBV3-1/TRBV3-2,TRBD2,CASSQSPPGLAGPNSYNEQFF,TGTGCCAGCAGCCAATCTCCCCCGGGACTAGCGGGACCTAATTCCTACAATGAGCAGTTCTTC
.,TRBJ2-4,15,TRBV6-5,TRBD2,CASSKAGVAKNIQYF,TGTGCCAGCAGCAAGGCGGGGGTAGCCAAAAACATTCAGTACTTC
.,TRBJ1-2,12,TRBV3-1/TRBV3-2,TRBD1,CASRRQGHGYTF,TGTGCCAGCAGGAGACAGGGCCATGGCTACACCTTC
.,TRBJ1-5,14,TRBV15,TRBD1,CATSSDRGGQPQHF,TGTGCCACCAGCAGCGACAGGGGCGGTCAGCCCCAGCATTTT
.,TRBJ1-3,16,TRBV4-1,.,CASSPLGQRSGNTIYF,TGCGCCAGCAGCCCACTGGGCCAGAGGAGTGGAAACACCATATATTTT
.,TRBJ2-7,15,TRBV7-2,.,CASRAGGGSSYEQYF,TGTGCCAGCAGAGCAGGAGGGGGGAGCTCCTACGAGCAGTACTTC